What follows are 28 T cell receptor beta chains derived from one specimen sequenced in a study of CD8+CD57+ T cells in acquired aplastic anemia. For CDR3 and TCR beta VDJ profiling, genomic DNA was the template used. TCRdb re-called the reads with MiXCR, one entry per CDR3 protein. The table lists about 200,000 distinct CDR3 sequences, roughly 50% of them singletons, with just under 20% in the top ten. Patients picked for sequencing had shown CD8+CD57+ cell expansion detected by flow cytometry. Material for sequencing was sorted CD4+, CD8+, or CD8+CD57+ T cells (not recorded which) from PBMCs. The receptors come from a human donor with aplastic anemia.

The chain uses TRBV20-1 and TRBJ1-2; 8 nucleotides align to TRBD1. CDR3 length: 12 amino acids. J was trimmed by 8 bases and V by 6 bases; bases with no gene match: 8. Germline assignment: CDR1 DFQATT and CDR2 SNEGSKA (reference sequence). CDR3 nucleotide sequence: TGCAGTGCGAACCAGGGGGCGTCAGGCTACACCTTC. Its translation: CSANQGASGYTF.

This clonotype was counted many times. The V and J genes are TRBV6-5 and TRBJ2-7; TRBD1 matches at 8 bases. The CDR3 is 14 amino acids. The trim removed 8 bases at V and 2 bases at J, leaving 8 bases unmatched. Germline V gene sequence: CDR1 MNHEY, CDR2 SVGAGI. The CDR3, as DNA: TGTGCCAGCCGCTTGGACAGGGACGCCTACGAGCAGTACTTC. Protein product: CASRLDRDAYEQYF.

This clonotype was detected many times. The chain employs TRBV30 and TRBJ1-2; D is unclear. Germline values: CDR1 GTSNPN, CDR2 SVGIG (reference sequence). The CDR3 consists of 11 residues. Trimming shortened V by 1 base and J by 8 bases, and 8 bases separated the two germline ends. CDR3 sequence reads: CAWSGAGGYTF. Written as DNA, the CDR3 is TGTGCCTGGAGTGGGGCTGGAGGCTACACCTTC.

This clonotype showed up many times. The chain uses TRBV20-1 and TRBJ2-1, with D maybe TRBD2 (6 bases). The germline CDR1 and CDR2 sequences are DFQATT and SNEGSKA (reference sequence). There are 17 residues in the CDR3. V lost 3 bases to trimming and J lost 0 bases, with 18 bases between them. In nucleotides, the CDR3 is TGCAGTGCTAGGCGGGACTCGGCACTCTTCTCCTACAATGAGCAGTTCTTC. Its protein is CSARRDSALFSYNEQFF.

Comments on this clonotype: Since the CDR3 does not end with the conserved phenylalanine or tryptophan, this likely comes from a read error. The DNA is left out, because the CDR3 cannot be placed on it with certainty; the CDR3 is given as TCRdb lists it. The chain is built from TRBV24-1 and TRBJ2-6; no check of the table's D call, TRBD2, against the DNA was made. The germline V gene has CDR1 KGHDR and CDR2 SFDVKD. The CDR3 length is 8 residues, termini included. The CDR3 protein is CATSDPSG.

This clonotype was picked up many times. J is TRBJ1-2 and V is TRBV5-6; 8 positions match TRBD1. CDR1 and CDR2 (germline): SGHDT, YYEEEE. V gave up 0 bases and J gave up 7 bases; unmatched junction bases: 2. This CDR3 spans 13 amino acids. In DNA, the CDR3 is TGTGCCAGCAGCTTGGGGACAGGGCTTGGCTACACCTTC. It codes for CASSLGTGLGYTF.

The gene calls are TRBV20-1 and TRBJ1-2; 7 bases match TRBD1. Germline trimming cut 3 bases from V and 4 bases from J; bases unmatched to any gene: 5. Germline assignment: CDR1 DFQATT and CDR2 SNEGSKA (reference sequence). The CDR3 consists of 13 residues. The CDR3 DNA is TGCAGTGCTAGCCTGGGACAGAGCTATGGCTACACCTTC. Protein product: CSASLGQSYGYTF.

This clonotype has at least ten counts. The J gene is TRBJ1-5, the V gene TRBV7-8; D remains ambiguous. The CDR3 covers 15 residues. The V end lost 0 bases, the J end lost 0 bases, and 6 bases lay between the germline ends. Germline lookup yields CDR1 SGHVS and CDR2 FQNEAQ. The CDR3 region has the DNA TGTGCCAGCAGCTTAGCAGGTAATAGCAATCAGCCCCAGCATTTT. Translation gives CASSLAGNSNQPQHF. Full variable domain (rest looked up from reference TRBV7-8 and TRBJ1-5): GAGVSQSPRYKVAKRGQDVALRCDPISGHVSLFWYQQALGQGPEFLTYFQNEAQLDKSGLPSDRFFAERPEGSVSTLKIQRTQQEDSAVYLCASSLAGNSNQPQHFGDGTRLSIL.

The chain is built from TRBV2 and TRBJ2-5; 11 bases are a match to TRBD1. Germline V gene lookup returns CDR1 SNHLY and CDR2 FYNNEI. This CDR3 spans 15 amino acids. J was trimmed by 1 base and V by 5 bases; bases with no gene match: 3. The CDR3: CASSYGQGAQETQYF. DNA for the CDR3: TGTGCCAGCAGTTACGGACAGGGGGCCCAAGAGACCCAGTACTTC. Filled out from reference TRBV2 and TRBJ2-5, the complete variable domain reads EPEVTQTPSHQVTQMGQEVILRCVPISNHLYFYWYRQILGQKVEFLVSFYNNEISEKSEIFDDQFSVERPDGSNFTLKIRSTKLEDSAMYFCASSYGQGAQETQYFGPGTRLLVL.

As concerns this clonotype: This may arise from a read error, as a much more abundant clone is one base away. This is likely a read error, given that the CDR3 carries no conserved phenylalanine or tryptophan at its end. This chain joins TRBV29-1 and TRBJ2-2; 8 bases align to TRBD2. Germline V lookup: CDR1 SQVTM, CDR2 ANQGSEA. CDR3 size: 15 residues. In DNA, the CDR3 is TGCAGTGCTCTCCCGGCCAAGCGGGGGTCCGGGGAGCTGTTTTCT. Protein product: CSALPAKRGSGELFS.

This clonotype appeared many times. The chain couples TRBV10-3 to TRBJ1-6; a possible D gene is TRBD1 (6 bases). Deletions cut 0 bases from V and 10 bases from J, with 10 bases between. Germline V gene sequence: CDR1 ENHRY, CDR2 SYGVKD. This CDR3 region has 14 residues. The DNA of the CDR3 is TGTGCCATCAGTGAGTCGAGGGGGGAATCACCCCTCCACTTT. Its translation: CAISESRGESPLHF.

This clonotype was counted ten times or more. This chain links TRBV19 with TRBJ2-5; 7 bases match TRBD2. This CDR3 has 13 amino acids. The junction had 5 bases not matched to a gene; V was cut back by 10 bases and J by 0 bases. The germline V gene has CDR1 LNHDA and CDR2 SQIVND (reference sequence). The DNA for the CDR3 is TGTGCCACGGGGGGAGGGGACCAAGAGACCCAGTACTTC. It codes for CATGGGDQETQYF.

The chain combines TRBV9 with TRBJ2-1, with a tentative D call TRBD1 (5 bases). Looked up from germline, CDR1 is SGDLS and CDR2 is YYNGEE. The ends were cut back, 4 bases at V and 6 bases at J, with 14 bases in the middle. This CDR3 comprises 14 residues. The CDR3 here is CASSSQPRGNEQFF. DNA for the CDR3: TGTGCCAGCAGCTCGCAGCCAAGGGGCAATGAGCAGTTCTTC.

About this clonotype itself: A much larger clone differs by one base, so this may be a read error. The chain joins TRBV11-2 to TRBJ1-1; D is undetermined. The V gene lost 5 bases and the J gene lost 3 bases, with 10 bases spanning the gap. CDR1 is SGHAT and CDR2 is FQNNGV in the germline V gene. This CDR3 region has 13 residues. CDR3 coding DNA: TGTGCCAGCAGCATCCGACGGGACACTGAAGCTTTCTTT. It yields the protein CASSIRRDTEAFF.

The chain recombines TRBV7-2 with TRBJ2-3; D is possibly TRBD1 or TRBD2 (5 bases each). The CDR3 has 15 amino acids. The germline V and J ends were trimmed by 0 bases and 3 bases, with 10 bases remaining between them. Germline-derived CDR1 and CDR2 are SGHTA and FQGNSA. CDR3 in DNA: TGTGCCAGCAGCTTAGCGGGACGGACGACAGATACGCAGTATTTT. Encoded protein: CASSLAGRTTDTQYF. Full variable domain (remainder filled in from reference TRBV7-2 and TRBJ2-3): GAGVSQSPSNKVTEKGKDVELRCDPISGHTALYWYRQSLGQGLEFLIYFQGNSAPDKSGLPSDRFSAERTGGSVSTLTIQRTQQEDSAVYLCASSLAGRTTDTQYFGPGTRLTVL.

This sequence joins TRBV25-1 and TRBJ1-4, with 9 bases lining up with TRBD1. Germline values: CDR1 MGHDK, CDR2 SYGVNS. The CDR3 spans 16 residues. V lost 6 bases and J lost 4; bases outside the gene matches: 9. The DNA for the CDR3 is TGTGCCAGCAGCGCGATTCGACAGGGGGATAATGAAAAACTGTTTTTT. Its protein product is CASSAIRQGDNEKLFF.

This chain joins TRBV6-7 and TRBJ1-5; 9 nucleotides agree with TRBD1. TRBV6-7 is reported as an ORF; its role is uncertain. The CDR3 has 20 amino acids. V was clipped by 7 bases and J by 4 bases; unmatched bases: 23. This CDR3 is CASTQTLRTGGTGYNQPQHF. The CDR3 DNA reads TGTGCCAGCACCCAAACCCTCCGGACAGGTGGGACAGGGTATAATCAGCCCCAGCATTTT.

This chain links TRBV18 with TRBJ1-1; the D is unclear. V was shortened by 1 base and J by 1 base, with 10 bases between the two germline ends. Germline CDR1 KGHSH, CDR2 LQKENI. This CDR3 region has 15 residues. In DNA form, the CDR3 reads TGTGCCAGCTCACCACGAATGGCCGGGAACACTGAAGCTTTCTTT. This sequence encodes CASSPRMAGNTEAFF.

In its sample, this clonotype was seen once. The chain is built from TRBV7-9 and TRBJ2-7; TRBD2 agrees at 9 bases. The J call may be faulty, since TRBJ2-5 better matches the DNA end. This CDR3 has 17 residues. From germline, CDR1 is SEHNR and CDR2 FQNEAQ (reference sequence). This CDR3 reads CASSFRSGGGVGETQYF. As DNA, the CDR3 is TGTGCCAGCAGCTTCCGTAGCGGGGGTGGGGTCGGGGAGACCCAGTACTTC.

With respect to this clonotype: A much larger clone differs by one base, so this may be a read error. This chain uses TRBV7-3 with TRBJ2-3, with 12 bases fitting TRBD2. Germline V gives CDR1 SGHTA, CDR2 FQGTGA. The CDR3 sequence is 17 residues long. CDR3 in amino acids: CVSSLSTALAGGSTQYF. In nucleotides, the CDR3 is TGTGTCAGCAGCCTCAGTACCGCGCTAGCGGGGGGGAGTACGCAGTATTTT.

The rearrangement links TRBV14 to TRBJ1-2; weak D call: TRBD1 (6 bases). Germline loops: CDR1 SGHDN, CDR2 FVKESK. The CDR3 length is 14 residues. The V and J ends lost 1 base and 6 bases respectively, with 12 bases between them. The CDR3, as DNA: TGTGCCAGCAGCCAAGGTCTAGGGGGTGATGGCTACACCTTC. Amino acids: CASSQGLGGDGYTF.

This clonotype came up many times. The CDR3 loop is CSAREDGQRGLSNQPQHF. The CDR3 DNA is TGCAGTGCTAGAGAGGACGGTCAGAGAGGGCTAAGCAATCAGCCCCAGCATTTT. The chain links TRBV20-1 to TRBJ1-5; D remains ambiguous. The V gene's germline CDR1 is DFQATT and CDR2 SNEGSKA (reference sequence). The CDR3 extends over 18 amino acids. The V and J ends lost 0 bases and 1 base respectively, with 19 bases between them.

The chain joins TRBV29-1 to TRBJ2-7; D is unclear. CDR1 is SQVTM and CDR2 is ANQGSEA in the germline V gene. V was shortened by 6 bases and J by 2 bases, with 14 bases between the two germline ends. This CDR3 contains 13 residues. Written as DNA, the CDR3 is TGCAGCGTCGGCGACGGAGCCCCCTACGAGCAGTACTTC. The encoded protein is CSVGDGAPYEQYF.

This clonotype was recorded many times. The V and J genes are TRBV6-1 and TRBJ2-1; tentative D call: TRBD2 (7 bases). The CDR3 spans 16 residues. Trimming took off 0 bases at V and 8 bases at J, with 17 bases between the two ends. Germline CDR1 reads MNHNS; CDR2 reads SASEGT. CDR3 bases: TGTGCCAGCAGTGAAGCGGGGGGGCAGGTGAACGATGAGCAGTTCTTC. Its translation is CASSEAGGQVNDEQFF.

This clonotype was detected ten times or more. The chain carries TRBV12-3 or TRBV12-4 and TRBJ1-5; 10 nucleotides align to TRBD1. The CDR3 length is 18 residues. V shed 5 bases and J 0 bases; nucleotides not matched to a gene: 10. DNA of the CDR3: TGTGCCAGCAGTGGCTGGGACAGGGGAGAGAATAGCAATCAGCCCCAGCATTTT. Its translation is CASSGWDRGENSNQPQHF.

In regard to this clonotype: Compared with germline, one end of the junction differs, possibly owing to a read error. The chain carries TRBV7-9 and TRBJ1-1; possibly TRBD1 for D (5 bases). From germline, CDR1 is SEHNR and CDR2 FQNEAQ (reference sequence). This CDR3 is 14 amino acids long. The CDR3 DNA follows: TGTGCTAGCAGCCAAGCGGGGCAAGGGACTGAAGCTTTCTTT. It specifies CASSQAGQGTEAFF. Combining the CDR3 with reference TRBV7-9 and TRBJ1-1 gives the whole variable domain DTGVSQNPRHKITKRGQNVTFRCDPISEHNRLYWYRQTLGQGPEFLTYFQNEAQLEKSRLLSDRFSAERPKGSFSTLEIQRTEQGDSAMYLCASSQAGQGTEAFFGQGTRLTVV.

This clonotype was seen repeatedly, ten times or more. The rearrangement uses TRBV6-1 and TRBJ2-5, with D possibly called TRBD1 or TRBD2 (5 bases each). The CDR3 has 16 amino acids. V was trimmed by 4 bases and J by 2 bases, leaving 17 bases between them. CDR1 is MNHNS and CDR2 is SASEGT in the germline V gene. Written as DNA, the CDR3 is TGTGCCAGCAGTGGAGGGTCCTCAGGGCGGCAAGAGACCCAGTACTTC. It yields the protein CASSGGSSGRQETQYF.

V is TRBV12-5 and J is TRBJ2-7; D is possibly TRBD1 (5 bases). V was pared by 2 bases and J by 4 bases, with 18 bases between. This CDR3 contains 16 residues. Germline V gene lookup returns CDR1 LGHNT and CDR2 FRNRAP. The CDR3 sequence is CASGLNPSGRVYEQYF. The CDR3 DNA is TGTGCTAGTGGTTTGAACCCCTCCGGCAGGGTTTACGAGCAGTACTTC.